This T cell receptor beta chain was sequenced during a study of T cells in Graves' hyperthyroidism and ophthalmopathy (dated by TCRdb to between 2017 and 2020). General notes on the study: Peripheral blood samples were taken at the time of initial diagnosis, prior to any treatment. After blood sampling, hyperthyroidism patients were treated with methimazole at a starting dose of 30 mg daily, and ophthalmopathy patients were treated with high-dose intravenous methylprednisolone. The roughly 90 discovery patients were divided at random into training and test sets in a 7:3 ratio. TCR V-J signatures able to tell the groups apart were searched for in a discovery cohort of 95 or so patients, of whom 43 had Graves' ophthalmopathy and about 55 had stable Graves' hyperthyroidism. The study also compared thyroid tissue and blood T-cell repertoires from over 5 Graves' hyperthyroidism patients. Prospective prediction of ophthalmopathy was tested in an independent validation cohort of 18 to 20 hyperthyroidism patients and roughly 16 patients who later progressed to ophthalmopathy. The paper reports TCR Vbeta CDR3 sequencing of over 120 peripheral blood samples: approximately 43 ophthalmopathy, about 75 hyperthyroidism and around 17 progressor patients. The full study reports these points: Ophthalmopathy was separated from stable hyperthyroidism by a 13 V-J signature model, with about 88% sensitivity and approximately 81% specificity obtained in cross-validation and 80%/75% obtained in testing. Most expanded thyroid clonotypes (frequency above 0.001) were also found in blood, which suggests that blood repertoires may mirror thyroid immune responses. No statistical method was used to fix the sample size in advance, and group allocation was not hidden from the investigators. In validation, the model predicted progression to ophthalmopathy a median of about 6.8 months before onset, with around 70% sensitivity and nearly 75% specificity.

As to this clonotype: The antigen it binds to is not known. The input lacks base qualities; no much larger clone sits a single base away.

Graves' hyperthyroidism was defined as stable when no progression to ophthalmopathy occurred over 18 months of follow-up. Hyperthyroidism patients were newly diagnosed, with disease duration under 2 months, and aged 18 to 65 years. The study excluded patients with uncontrolled infections, other autoimmune diseases, pregnancy or lactation. Diagnoses were based on clinical symptoms, serum thyroxine and TRAb, thyroid ultrasound and orbital computed tomography. PBMCs were isolated from more than 9 ml of fresh peripheral blood by Ficoll-Paque density gradient centrifugation. Total RNA was extracted using Trizol reagent, and RNA quality was assessed on an Agilent 2100 Bioanalyzer. Sequences DFQATT (CDR1) and SNEGSKA (CDR2) are obtained from the germline V gene (reference sequence). The CDR3 has 13 amino acids, counting the end cysteine and phenylalanine. The entry retains the CDR3 DNA only, 39 bases that are in frame from base 1. V is pared back by 6 bases and J by 1 base, with 9 bases lying between the germline termini.

The TCR beta CDR3 regions were amplified from the RNA transcripts. The TCR CDR3 was subjected to a first round of RT-PCR using the HTBI primer set and the Qiagen OneStep RT-PCR kit. Libraries were constructed in a second round of multiplex PCR, after which size selection and purification were performed. The libraries were sequenced on an Illumina HiSeq2000 using paired-end 100 bp reads. Turning to the authors' computational methods: SOAPnuke was used to process the raw data, with reads discarded if the reads contained adapters or uncalled bases, had a mean Phred below 15, or lacked an exact constant-primer or identifier match. COPE v1.2.5 was used to merge high-quality paired reads, and clonotypes were defined as unique nucleotide sequences. MiTCR v1.1 was used to align the clonotypes against IMGT TRBV, TRBD and TRBJ reference segments. The analysis was restricted to V-J combinations with a frequency above 0.0001, which together covered 98% to 99.2% of the repertoires. A TCS score was defined as the ratio between F50 (clonal expansion) and ExV (chaos), using BLOSUM62-based TCRdist between CDR3 peptides within each V-J. Welch's t-statistics and random forest reduced roughly 530 V-J features to 13, which were used in a naive Bayes classifier (R e1071). TCRdb applied fastp at Q25 and MiXCR to the public reads, then kept only in-frame beta chains. All rows with the same CDR3 protein become a single entry with the most common DNA and genes. The V and J calls, along with clone size, are taken from TCRdb and not from the paper's own processing. This sample comprises under 350,000 distinct CDR3 sequences, around 20% of them detected only once. Of the sample, around 45% is held by the ten largest clones.

The sequence joins TRBV20-1 to TRBJ2-2; no D gene is confidently identified. This TCR came from a woman in her fifties or sixties with Graves' hyperthyroidism. The material sequenced was blood. The CDR3 protein is CSAKTWNTGELFF. The sequenced DNA: TGCAGTGCCAAGACCTGGAACACCGGGGAGCTGTTTTTT.